A selection of T cell receptor beta chains follows, all from one sample in a study of PD-1 blockade in mismatch repair-deficient tumors. Produced via immunoSEQ multiplex PCR; TCRdb's table is partial and in-frame only. This table holds about 16,000 clones, less than 90% found once. Sequences were derived from PBMCs, sampled before pembrolizumab treatment. These receptors were taken from an adult with mismatch repair-deficient cancer. CDR3s leave out the opening cysteine and the closing phenylalanine or tryptophan. Fields, in order: CDR3 protein, clone size, J gene, V gene. Rows may omit the clone size; those that give it use once, few, many or a size class.

ASSLYHGTYEQY	NA	TRBJ2-7	TRBV5-4
ASSLRDITISSSYNEQF	medium-sized	TRBJ2-1	TRBV19
ASSEDLSGEKLF	NA	TRBJ1-4	TRBV5-1
SVTQGANTGELF	NA	TRBJ2-2	TRBV29-1
ASSLALRTEAF	NA	TRBJ1-1	TRBV7-9
ASRPRGPWTEAF	NA	TRBJ1-1	TRBV6-1
SVEKGQGAEGYT	few	TRBJ1-2	TRBV29-1
ASSHRSGRGTGELF	NA	TRBJ2-2	TRBV11-1
ASSLQGSGELF	NA	TRBJ2-2	TRBV5-8
ASSQAGQGSGELF	NA	TRBJ2-2	TRBV4-1
ASAGGRGTDTQY	once	TRBJ2-3	TRBV12-5
ASSQDPTSGADTQY	NA	TRBJ2-3	TRBV4-2
ASSLRDGWYEQY	NA	TRBJ2-7	TRBV28
ASSSFSSSGSFEQY	NA	TRBJ2-7	TRBV13
ASSLYPSAGYT	NA	TRBJ1-2	TRBV28
ASSLVSGGPNEQF	NA	TRBJ2-1	TRBV5-1
ASSLGGQSSDEQY	few	TRBJ2-7	TRBV5-1
ASSLASGRASATNEQF	NA	TRBJ2-1	TRBV7-2
ASGFSLEPHEQF	NA	TRBJ2-1	TRBV12-5
ASSESGGYEQY	few	TRBJ2-7	TRBV25-1
ASSLQKYEQY	NA	TRBJ2-7	TRBV18
SVEPAGDTQY	NA	TRBJ2-3	TRBV29-1
ASSARGLTDTQY	NA	TRBJ2-3	TRBV9
ATTGSSYNEQF	NA	TRBJ2-1	TRBV6-1